This T cell receptor beta chain originates from a study of brain T cells in children with intractable seizures. The study's findings and limits: Only CDR3 sequence similarity suggested viral specificity, without known HCMV serostatus.

The time point is: blood from clinic visit 5 months post-surgery; TSC patient then seizure free. Only cases whose brain tissue showed the highest T cell transcript signatures were sequenced. CDR3 length equals 16 residues. Germline CDR1 is SQVTM and CDR2 is ANQGSEA. Trimming cost V 4 bases and J 1 base, with 19 bases left between them. About this clone: The target antigen is unknown.

Clones were read by immunoSEQ multiplex PCR, and TCRdb kept only the in-frame ones, dropping some. The data show hundreds of thousands of clones, with over 90% seen just once and 5.7% held by the top ten. The clonotype comes from a boy younger than two with tuberous sclerosis and intractable seizures. The chain recombines TRBV29-1 with TRBJ1-1; possibly TRBD1 for D (5 bases). The source material was peripheral blood, sampled 4 to 6 months after surgery. The CDR3 nucleotides are TGCAGCGTTGTTTCTATCGGGGCTCGCGGGAACACTGAAGCTTTCTTT. Protein sequence: CSVVSIGARGNTEAFF.